This TCR beta chain was recovered during a study of lymphopenia after photon versus proton radiotherapy. Concerning this clone itself: What it binds is unknown.

The method was immunoSEQ multiplex PCR; TCRdb's version includes in-frame clones alone and lacks a portion of them. The table lists about 62,000 clones, around 87% of them singletons, with 9.5% to 15% in the top ten. After removal of 11 bases from V and 7 bases from J, the junction contained 11 bases not matched to a gene. CDR1 is LNHDA, CDR2 SQIVND, per germline (reference sequence). The CDR3 length is 14 residues. The study, taken as a whole, reports: Survival link was tested only in deceased patients; proton benefit remains a possibility.

V and J are TRBV19 and TRBJ2-1; TRBD2 matches at 10 bases. This specimen was peripheral blood, taken from a patient treated with proton-based radiotherapy. This TCR derives from a man aged 80 or over with esophageal cancer. CDR3 coding DNA: TGTGCCGCCACCCCTAGCGGGAGTAGAAATGAGCAGTTCTTC. Encoded protein: CAATPSGSRNEQFF.